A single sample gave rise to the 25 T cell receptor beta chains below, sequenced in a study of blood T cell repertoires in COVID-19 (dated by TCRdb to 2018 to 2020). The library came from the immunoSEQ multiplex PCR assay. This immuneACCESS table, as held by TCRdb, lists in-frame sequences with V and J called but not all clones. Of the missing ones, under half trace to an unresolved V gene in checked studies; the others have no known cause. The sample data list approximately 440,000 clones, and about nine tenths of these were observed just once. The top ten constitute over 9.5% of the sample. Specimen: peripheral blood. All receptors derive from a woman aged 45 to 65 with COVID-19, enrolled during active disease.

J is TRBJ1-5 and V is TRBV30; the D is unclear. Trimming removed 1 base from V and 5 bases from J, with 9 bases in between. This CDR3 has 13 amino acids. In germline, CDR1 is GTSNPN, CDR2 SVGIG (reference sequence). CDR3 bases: TGTGCCTGGAGTGACGAGCTAGATCAGCCCCAGCATTTT. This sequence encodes CAWSDELDQPQHF.

The CDR3 nucleotides are TGTGCCAGCAGCTTAGCGGGGGAGATTTACAATGAGCAGTTCTTC. Encoded protein: CASSLAGEIYNEQFF. The chain combines TRBV13 with TRBJ2-1; D might be TRBD2 (6 bases). CDR3 length: 15 residues. CDR1 is PRHDT, CDR2 FYEKMQ, per germline (reference sequence). Trimming left V 1 base short and J 4 bases short, with 11 bases between.

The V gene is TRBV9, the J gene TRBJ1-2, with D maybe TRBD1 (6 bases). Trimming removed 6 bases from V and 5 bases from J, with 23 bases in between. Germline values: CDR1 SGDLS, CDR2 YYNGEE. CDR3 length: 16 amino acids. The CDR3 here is CASNSTARGPHYGYTF. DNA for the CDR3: TGTGCCAGCAATTCAACCGCCAGGGGTCCGCATTATGGCTACACCTTC.

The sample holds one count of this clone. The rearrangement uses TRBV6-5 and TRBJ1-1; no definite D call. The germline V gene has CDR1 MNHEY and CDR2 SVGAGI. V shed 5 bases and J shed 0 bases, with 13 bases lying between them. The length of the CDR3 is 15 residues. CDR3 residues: CASSNRAGVNTEAFF. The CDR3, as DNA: TGTGCCAGCAGTAATAGGGCCGGGGTGAACACTGAAGCTTTCTTT.

CDR3 residues: CASSSPRERETQYF. The CDR3 bases are TGTGCCAGCAGCTCCCCGAGGGAGCGGGAGACCCAGTACTTC. J is TRBJ2-5 and V is TRBV11-2, with D possibly TRBD2 on 5 matching bases. Germline V gene sequence: CDR1 SGHAT, CDR2 FQNNGV. The V and J ends lost 4 bases and 5 bases respectively, with 14 bases between them. This CDR3 has 14 residues.

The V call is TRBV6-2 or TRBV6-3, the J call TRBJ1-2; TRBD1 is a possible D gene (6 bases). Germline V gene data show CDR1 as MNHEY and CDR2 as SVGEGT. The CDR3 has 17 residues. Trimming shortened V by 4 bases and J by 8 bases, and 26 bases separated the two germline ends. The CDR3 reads CASSFLAPGQNLGGYTF. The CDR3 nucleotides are TGTGCCAGCAGTTTCCTTGCCCCGGGACAAAATTTAGGAGGCTACACCTTC.

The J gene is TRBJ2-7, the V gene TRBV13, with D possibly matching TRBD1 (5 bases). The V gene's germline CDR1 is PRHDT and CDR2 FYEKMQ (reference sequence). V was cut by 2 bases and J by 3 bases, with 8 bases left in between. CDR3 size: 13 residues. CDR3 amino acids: CASSLRQYYEQYF. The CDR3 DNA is TGTGCCAGCAGCTTACGACAGTACTACGAGCAGTACTTC.

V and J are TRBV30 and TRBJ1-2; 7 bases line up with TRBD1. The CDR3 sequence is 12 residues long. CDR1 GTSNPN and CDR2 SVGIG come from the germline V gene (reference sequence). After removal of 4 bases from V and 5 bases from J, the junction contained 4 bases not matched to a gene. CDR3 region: CAWTGGQYGYTF. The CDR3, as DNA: TGTGCCTGGACAGGGGGACAGTATGGCTACACCTTC. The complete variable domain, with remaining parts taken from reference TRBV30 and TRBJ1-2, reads SQTIHQWPATLVQPVGSPLSLECTVEGTSNPNLYWYRQAAGRGLQLLFYSVGIGQISSEVPQNLSASRPQDRQFILSSKKLLLSDSGFYLCAWTGGQYGYTFGSGTRLTVV.

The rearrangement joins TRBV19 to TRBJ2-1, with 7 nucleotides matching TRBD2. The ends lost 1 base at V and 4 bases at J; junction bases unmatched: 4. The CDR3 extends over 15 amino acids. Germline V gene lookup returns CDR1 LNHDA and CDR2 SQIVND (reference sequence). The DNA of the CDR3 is TGTGCCAGTAGTATAGGGCGCGGGGGTTACAATGAGCAGTTCTTC. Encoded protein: CASSIGRGGYNEQFF.

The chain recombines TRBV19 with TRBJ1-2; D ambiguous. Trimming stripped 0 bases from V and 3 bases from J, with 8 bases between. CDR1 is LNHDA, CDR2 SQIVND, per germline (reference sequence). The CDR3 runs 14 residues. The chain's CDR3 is CASSIDEGYYGYTF. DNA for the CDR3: TGTGCCAGTAGTATAGATGAGGGATACTATGGCTACACCTTC.

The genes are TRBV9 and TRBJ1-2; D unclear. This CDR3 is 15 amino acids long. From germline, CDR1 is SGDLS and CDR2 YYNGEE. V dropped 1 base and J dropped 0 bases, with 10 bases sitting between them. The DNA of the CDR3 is TGTGCCAGCAGCGTAACGCCGATAGCTAACTATGGCTACACCTTC. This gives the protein CASSVTPIANYGYTF.

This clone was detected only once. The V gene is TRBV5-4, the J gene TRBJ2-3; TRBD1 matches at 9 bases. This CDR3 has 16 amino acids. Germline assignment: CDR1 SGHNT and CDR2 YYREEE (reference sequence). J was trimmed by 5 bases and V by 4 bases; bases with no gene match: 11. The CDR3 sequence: CASSLDRDRAVDTQYF. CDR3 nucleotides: TGTGCCAGCAGCCTCGACCGGGACAGGGCCGTAGATACGCAGTATTTT.

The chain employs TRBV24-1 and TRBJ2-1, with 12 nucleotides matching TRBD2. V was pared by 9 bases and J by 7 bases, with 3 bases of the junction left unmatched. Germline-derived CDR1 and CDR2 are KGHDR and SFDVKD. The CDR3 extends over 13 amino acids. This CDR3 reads CATGTSGSNEQFF. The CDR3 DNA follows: TGTGCCACCGGGACTAGCGGGTCAAATGAGCAGTTCTTC.

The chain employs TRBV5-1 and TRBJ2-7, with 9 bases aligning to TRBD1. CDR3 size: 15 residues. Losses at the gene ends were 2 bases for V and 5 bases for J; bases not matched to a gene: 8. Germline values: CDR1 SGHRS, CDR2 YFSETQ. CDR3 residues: CASSFWDRVMNEQYF. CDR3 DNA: TGCGCCAGCAGCTTCTGGGACAGGGTCATGAACGAGCAGTACTTC.

CDR3 amino acids: CASSLDAPTKNIQYF. In DNA, the CDR3 is TGTGCCAGCAGCTTGGATGCACCTACCAAAAACATTCAGTACTTC. The chain couples TRBV5-4 to TRBJ2-4; D remains ambiguous. Trimming stripped 0 bases from V and 2 bases from J, with 9 bases between. CDR1 and CDR2 (germline): SGHNT, YYREEE (reference sequence). The CDR3 consists of 15 residues.

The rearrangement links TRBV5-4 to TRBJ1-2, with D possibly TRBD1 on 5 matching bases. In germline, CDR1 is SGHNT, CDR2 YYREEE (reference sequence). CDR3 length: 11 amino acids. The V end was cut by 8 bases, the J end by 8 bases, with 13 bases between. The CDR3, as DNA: TGTGCCAGTAGCCACCGGGGGGGCTACACCTTC. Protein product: CASSHRGGYTF.

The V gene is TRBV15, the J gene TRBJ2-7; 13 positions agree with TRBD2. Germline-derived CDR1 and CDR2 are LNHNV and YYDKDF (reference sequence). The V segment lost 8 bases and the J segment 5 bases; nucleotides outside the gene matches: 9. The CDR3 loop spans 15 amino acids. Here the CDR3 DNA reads TGTGCCACCTTACTAGCGGGGGGGCCCGAAAACGAGCAGTACTTC. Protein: CATLLAGGPENEQYF.

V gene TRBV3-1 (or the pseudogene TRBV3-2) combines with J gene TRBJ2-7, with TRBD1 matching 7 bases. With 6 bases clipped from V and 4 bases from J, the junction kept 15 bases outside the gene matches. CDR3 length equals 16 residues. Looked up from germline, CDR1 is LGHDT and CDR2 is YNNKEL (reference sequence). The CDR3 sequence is CASSPVGQTGAYEQYF. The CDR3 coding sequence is TGTGCCAGCAGTCCTGTCGGCCAAACAGGGGCGTACGAGCAGTACTTC.

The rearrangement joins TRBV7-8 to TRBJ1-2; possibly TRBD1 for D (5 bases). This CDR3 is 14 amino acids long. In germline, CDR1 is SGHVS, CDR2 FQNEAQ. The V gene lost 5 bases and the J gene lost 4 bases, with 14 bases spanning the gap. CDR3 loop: CASSPGVGLYGYTF. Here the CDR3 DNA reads TGTGCCAGCAGCCCGGGGGTAGGACTCTATGGCTACACCTTC.

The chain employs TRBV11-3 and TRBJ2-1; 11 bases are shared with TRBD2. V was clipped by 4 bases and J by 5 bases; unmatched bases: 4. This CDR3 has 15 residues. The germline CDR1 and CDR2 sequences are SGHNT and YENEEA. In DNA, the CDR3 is TGTGCCAGCAGCTATAGCGGGGGGGCCCACAATGAGCAGTTCTTC. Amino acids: CASSYSGGAHNEQFF.

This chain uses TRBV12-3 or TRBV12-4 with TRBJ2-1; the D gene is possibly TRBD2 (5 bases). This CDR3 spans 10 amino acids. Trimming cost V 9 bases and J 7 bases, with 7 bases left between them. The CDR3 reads CASGGNEQFF. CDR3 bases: TGTGCCAGTGGCGGGAATGAGCAGTTCTTC.

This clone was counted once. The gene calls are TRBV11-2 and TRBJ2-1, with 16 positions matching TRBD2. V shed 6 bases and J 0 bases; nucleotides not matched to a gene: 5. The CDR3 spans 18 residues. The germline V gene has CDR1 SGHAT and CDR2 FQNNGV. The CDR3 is CASRGGTSGGASYNEQFF. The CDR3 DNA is TGTGCCAGCAGGGGCGGGACTAGCGGGGGGGCCTCCTACAATGAGCAGTTCTTC.

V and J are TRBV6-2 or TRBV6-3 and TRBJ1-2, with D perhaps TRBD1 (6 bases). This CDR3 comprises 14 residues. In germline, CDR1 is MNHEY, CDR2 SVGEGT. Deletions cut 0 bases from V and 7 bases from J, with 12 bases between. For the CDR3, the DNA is TGTGCCAGCAGTTACTCGTTTAGAGGGGGTGGCTACACCTTC. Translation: CASSYSFRGGGYTF.

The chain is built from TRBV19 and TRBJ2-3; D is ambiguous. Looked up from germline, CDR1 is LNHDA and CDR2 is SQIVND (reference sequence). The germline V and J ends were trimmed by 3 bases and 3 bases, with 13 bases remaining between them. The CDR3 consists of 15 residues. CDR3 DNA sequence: TGTGCCAGTAGTATCTCTAGAGGAGAGACAGATACGCAGTATTTT. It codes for CASSISRGETDTQYF.

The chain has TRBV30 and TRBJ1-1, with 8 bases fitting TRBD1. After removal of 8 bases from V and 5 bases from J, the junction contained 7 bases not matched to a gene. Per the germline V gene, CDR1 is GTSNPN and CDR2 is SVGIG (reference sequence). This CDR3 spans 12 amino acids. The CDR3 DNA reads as TGTGCCCTCGACAGGGGAGTGACTGAAGCTTTCTTT. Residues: CALDRGVTEAFF.